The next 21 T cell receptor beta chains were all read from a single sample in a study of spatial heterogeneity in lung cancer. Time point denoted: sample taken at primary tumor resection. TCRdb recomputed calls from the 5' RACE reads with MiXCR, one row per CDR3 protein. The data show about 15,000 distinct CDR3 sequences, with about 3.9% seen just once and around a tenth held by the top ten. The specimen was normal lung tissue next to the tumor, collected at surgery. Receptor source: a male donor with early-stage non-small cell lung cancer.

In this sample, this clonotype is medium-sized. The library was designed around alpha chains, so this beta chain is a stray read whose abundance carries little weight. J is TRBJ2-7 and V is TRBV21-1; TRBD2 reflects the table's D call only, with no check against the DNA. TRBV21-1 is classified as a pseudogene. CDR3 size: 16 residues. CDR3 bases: TGTGCCAGCAGCAAAGAAGAGGACCGGGAGGCCTACGAGCAGTACTTC. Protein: CASSKEEDREAYEQYF.

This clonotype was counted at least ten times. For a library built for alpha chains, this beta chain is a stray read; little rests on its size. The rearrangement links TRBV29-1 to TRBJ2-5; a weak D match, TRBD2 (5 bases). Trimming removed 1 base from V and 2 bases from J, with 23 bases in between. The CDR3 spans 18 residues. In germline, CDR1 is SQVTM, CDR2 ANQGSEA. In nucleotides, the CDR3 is TGCAGCGTTGAAGGAGTCTGGAAGGGCGGGTACGCTCAAGAGACCCAGTACTTC. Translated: CSVEGVWKGGYAQETQYF.

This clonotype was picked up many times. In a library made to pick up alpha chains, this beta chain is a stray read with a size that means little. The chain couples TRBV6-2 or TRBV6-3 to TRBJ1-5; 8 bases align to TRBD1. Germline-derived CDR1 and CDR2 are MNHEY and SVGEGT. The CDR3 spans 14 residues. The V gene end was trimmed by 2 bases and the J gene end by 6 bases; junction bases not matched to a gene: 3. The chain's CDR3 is CASSYGQGGQPQHF. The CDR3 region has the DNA TGTGCCAGCAGTTACGGACAGGGCGGTCAGCCCCAGCATTTT.

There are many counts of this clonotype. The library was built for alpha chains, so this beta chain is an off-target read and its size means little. DNA of the CDR3: TGTGCCAGCAGCGGACAGGGGGCATGGAGCAATCAGCCCCAGCATTTT. Its protein is CASSGQGAWSNQPQHF. V and J are TRBV12-3 or TRBV12-4 and TRBJ1-5, with 11 bases lining up with TRBD1. This CDR3 comprises 16 residues. V shed 6 bases and J 1 base; nucleotides not matched to a gene: 5.

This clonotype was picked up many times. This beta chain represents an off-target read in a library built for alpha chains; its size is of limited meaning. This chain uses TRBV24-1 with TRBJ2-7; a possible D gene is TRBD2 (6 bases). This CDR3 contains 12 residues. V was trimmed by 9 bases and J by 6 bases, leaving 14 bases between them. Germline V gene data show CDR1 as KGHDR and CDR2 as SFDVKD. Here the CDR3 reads CATGAPGGEQYF. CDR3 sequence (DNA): TGTGCCACCGGGGCTCCCGGGGGCGAGCAGTACTTC.

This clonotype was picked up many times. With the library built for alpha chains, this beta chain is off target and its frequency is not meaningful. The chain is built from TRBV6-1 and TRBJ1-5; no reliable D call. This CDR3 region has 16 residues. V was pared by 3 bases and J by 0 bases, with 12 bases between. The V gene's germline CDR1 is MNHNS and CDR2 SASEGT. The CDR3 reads CASSENDNFSNQPQHF. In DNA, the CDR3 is TGTGCCAGCAGTGAGAATGACAACTTTAGCAATCAGCCCCAGCATTTT.

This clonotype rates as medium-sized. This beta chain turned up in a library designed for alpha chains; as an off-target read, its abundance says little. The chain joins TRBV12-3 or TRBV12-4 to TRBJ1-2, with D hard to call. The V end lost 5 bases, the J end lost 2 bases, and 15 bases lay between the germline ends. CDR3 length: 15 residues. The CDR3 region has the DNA TGTGCCAGCAGTCCTACCCCACGCAGCAACTATGGCTACACCTTC. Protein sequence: CASSPTPRSNYGYTF.

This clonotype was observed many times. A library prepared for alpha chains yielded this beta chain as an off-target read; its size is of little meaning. CDR3 sequence reads: CATSRETGYGYTF. The CDR3 nucleotides are TGTGCCACCAGCAGAGAGACAGGCTATGGCTACACCTTC. The chain carries TRBV15 and TRBJ1-2; weak D call: TRBD1 (6 bases). CDR1 is LNHNV and CDR2 is YYDKDF in the germline V gene (reference sequence). V lost 0 bases and J lost 4, with 6 bases in between. The CDR3 length is 13 residues. Supplemented by reference TRBV15 and TRBJ1-2, the full variable domain reads DAMVIQNPRYQVTQFGKPVTLSCSQTLNHNVMYWYQQKSSQAPKLLFHYYDKDFNNEADTPDNFQSRRPNTSFCFLDIRSPGLGDTAMYLCATSRETGYGYTFGSGTRLTVV.

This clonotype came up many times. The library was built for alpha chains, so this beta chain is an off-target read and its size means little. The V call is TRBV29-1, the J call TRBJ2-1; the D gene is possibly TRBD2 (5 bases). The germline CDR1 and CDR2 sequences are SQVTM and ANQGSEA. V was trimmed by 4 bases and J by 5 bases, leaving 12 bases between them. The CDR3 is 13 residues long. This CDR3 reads CSVGRTGNNEQFF. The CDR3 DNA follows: TGCAGCGTTGGGAGGACCGGAAACAATGAGCAGTTCTTC.

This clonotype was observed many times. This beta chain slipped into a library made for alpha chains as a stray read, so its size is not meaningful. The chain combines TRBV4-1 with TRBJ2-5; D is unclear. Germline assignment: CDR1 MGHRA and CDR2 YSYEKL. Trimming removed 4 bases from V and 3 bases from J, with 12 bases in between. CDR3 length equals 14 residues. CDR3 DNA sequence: TGCGCCAGCAGCCCTCACGGGCGAGAAGAGACCCAGTACTTC. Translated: CASSPHGREETQYF.

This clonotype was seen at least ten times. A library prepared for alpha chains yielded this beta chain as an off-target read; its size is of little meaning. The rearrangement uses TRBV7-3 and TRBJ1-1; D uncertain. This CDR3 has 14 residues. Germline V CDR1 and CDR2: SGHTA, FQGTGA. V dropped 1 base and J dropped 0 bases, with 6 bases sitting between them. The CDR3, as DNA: TGTGCCAGCAGCTTAATGGCGGTGAACACTGAAGCTTTCTTT. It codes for CASSLMAVNTEAFF.

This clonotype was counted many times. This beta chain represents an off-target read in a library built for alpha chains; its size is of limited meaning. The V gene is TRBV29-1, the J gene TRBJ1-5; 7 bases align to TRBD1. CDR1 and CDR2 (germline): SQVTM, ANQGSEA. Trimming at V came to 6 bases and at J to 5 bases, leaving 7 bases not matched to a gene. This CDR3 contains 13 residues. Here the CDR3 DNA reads TGCAGCGTGCGACAGGGTGGCGATCAGCCCCAGCATTTT. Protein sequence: CSVRQGGDQPQHF.

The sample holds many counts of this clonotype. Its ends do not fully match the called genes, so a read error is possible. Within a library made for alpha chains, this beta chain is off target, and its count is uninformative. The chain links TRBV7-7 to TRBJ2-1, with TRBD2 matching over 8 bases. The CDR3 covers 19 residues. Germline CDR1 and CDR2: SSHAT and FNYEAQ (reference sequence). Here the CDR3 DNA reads TGTGCTAGCAGCCCTCGCGTCGTGACGAGCGGGAGTGCGTACAATGAGCAGTTCTTC. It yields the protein CASSPRVVTSGSAYNEQFF.

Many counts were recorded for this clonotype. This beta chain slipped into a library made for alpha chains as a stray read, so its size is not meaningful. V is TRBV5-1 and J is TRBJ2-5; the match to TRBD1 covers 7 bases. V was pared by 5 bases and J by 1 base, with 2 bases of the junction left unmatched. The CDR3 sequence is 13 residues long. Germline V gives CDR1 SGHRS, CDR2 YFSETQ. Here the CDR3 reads CASRRDSQETQYF. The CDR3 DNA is TGCGCCAGCAGACGGGACAGCCAAGAGACCCAGTACTTC. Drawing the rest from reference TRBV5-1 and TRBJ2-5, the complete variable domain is KAGVTQTPRYLIKTRGQQVTLSCSPISGHRSVSWYQQTPGQGLQFLFEYFSETQRNKGNFPGRFSGRQFSNSRSEMNVSTLELGDSALYLCASRRDSQETQYFGPGTRLLVL.

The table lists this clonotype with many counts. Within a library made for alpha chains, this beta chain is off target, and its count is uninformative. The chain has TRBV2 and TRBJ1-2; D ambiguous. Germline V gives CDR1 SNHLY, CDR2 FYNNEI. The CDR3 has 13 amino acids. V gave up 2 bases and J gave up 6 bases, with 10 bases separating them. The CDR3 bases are TGTGCCAGCAGTGAATCGGGGTCCCATGGCTACACCTTC. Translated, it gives CASSESGSHGYTF.

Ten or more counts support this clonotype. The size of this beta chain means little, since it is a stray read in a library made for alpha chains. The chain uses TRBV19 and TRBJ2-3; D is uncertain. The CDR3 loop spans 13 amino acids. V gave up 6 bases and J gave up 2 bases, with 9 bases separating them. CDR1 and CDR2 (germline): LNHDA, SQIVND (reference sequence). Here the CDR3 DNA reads TGTGCCAGTAGCGGTATCTCCACAGATACGCAGTATTTT. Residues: CASSGISTDTQYF.

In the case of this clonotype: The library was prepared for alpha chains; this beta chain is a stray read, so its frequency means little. In nucleotides, the CDR3 is TGTGCCAGCAGCTTCCCGGACCGAGGCCACTATGGCTACACCTTC. This codes for CASSFPDRGHYGYTF. The chain employs TRBV7-9 and TRBJ1-2; no definite D call. Germline V gene sequence: CDR1 SEHNR, CDR2 FQNEAQ (reference sequence). The ends were cut back, 3 bases at V and 3 bases at J, with 14 bases in the middle. The CDR3 loop spans 15 amino acids.

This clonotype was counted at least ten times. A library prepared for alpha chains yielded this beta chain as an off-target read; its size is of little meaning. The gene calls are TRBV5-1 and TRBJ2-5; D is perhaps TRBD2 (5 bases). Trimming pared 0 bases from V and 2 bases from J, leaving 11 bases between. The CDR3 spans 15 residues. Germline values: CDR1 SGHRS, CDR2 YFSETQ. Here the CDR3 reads CASSLAASLQETQYF. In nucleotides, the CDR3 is TGCGCCAGCAGCTTGGCCGCTAGCCTTCAAGAGACCCAGTACTTC.

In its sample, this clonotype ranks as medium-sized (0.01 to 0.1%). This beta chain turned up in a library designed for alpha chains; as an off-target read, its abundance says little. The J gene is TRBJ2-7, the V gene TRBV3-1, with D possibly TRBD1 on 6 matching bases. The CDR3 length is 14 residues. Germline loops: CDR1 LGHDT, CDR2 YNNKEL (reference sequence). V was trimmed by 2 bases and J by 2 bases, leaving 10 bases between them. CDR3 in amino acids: CASSQRGSTYEQYF. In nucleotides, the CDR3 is TGTGCCAGCAGCCAAAGGGGGTCCACCTACGAGCAGTACTTC.

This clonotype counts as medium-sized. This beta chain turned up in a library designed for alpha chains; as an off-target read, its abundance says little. CDR3 in amino acids: CASSAFWRGRLDHGYTF. The CDR3 DNA is TGTGCCAGCAGTGCGTTTTGGAGGGGGCGCCTTGATCATGGCTACACCTTC. The genes are TRBV27 and TRBJ1-2, with 7 bases that match TRBD1. Germline lookup yields CDR1 MNHEY and CDR2 SMNVEV (reference sequence). CDR3 size: 17 residues. J gave up 6 bases and V 5 bases, and 18 bases lay outside the gene matches.

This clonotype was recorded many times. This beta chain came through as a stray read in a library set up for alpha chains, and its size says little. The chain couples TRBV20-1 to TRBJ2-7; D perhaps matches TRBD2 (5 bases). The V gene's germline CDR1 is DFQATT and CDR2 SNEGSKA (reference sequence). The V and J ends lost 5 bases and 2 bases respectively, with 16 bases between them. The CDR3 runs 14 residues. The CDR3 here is CSALVEGVPYEQYF. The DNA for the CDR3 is TGCAGTGCTCTAGTTGAGGGAGTACCCTACGAGCAGTACTTC.